These 12 T cell receptor beta chains share one sample of origin, sequenced in a study of T cells in localized non-small cell lung cancer. TCRdb's copy holds only in-frame clones and misses some; the assay was immunoSEQ multiplex PCR. The table includes about 33,000 clones, around 90% detected once. The sequences come from peripheral blood, collected before any cancer treatment. Source of these receptors: a man between 40 and 70 years old with stage I lung adenocarcinoma.

The J gene is TRBJ1-5, the V gene TRBV5-4; D perhaps matches TRBD1 (6 bases). From germline, CDR1 is SGHNT and CDR2 YYREEE (reference sequence). Trimming took 0 bases from V and 5 from J, leaving 9 bases between them. The CDR3 is made up of 14 amino acids. The CDR3 DNA reads TGTGCCAGCAGCTTGGGAGGGGGGGATCAGCCCCAGCATTTT. Translated: CASSLGGGDQPQHF.

V gene TRBV19 combines with J gene TRBJ2-5, with D tentatively TRBD1 or TRBD2 (5 bases each). CDR1 and CDR2 from the germline V gene are LNHDA and SQIVND (reference sequence). There are 12 residues in the CDR3. Trimming shortened V by 7 bases and J by 7 bases, and 13 bases separated the two germline ends. The CDR3 protein is CASTSGAATQYF. The CDR3 region has the DNA TGTGCCAGTACCTCCGGGGCGGCGACCCAGTACTTC.

This clone appeared once. In nucleotides, the CDR3 is TGCGCCAGCAGCCAAGGCACTGAAGCTTTCTTT. Translating it yields CASSQGTEAFF. The chain employs TRBV4-1 and TRBJ1-1; D is ambiguous. V dropped 1 base and J dropped 4 bases, with 1 base sitting between them. Germline lookup yields CDR1 MGHRA and CDR2 YSYEKL. CDR3 length: 11 residues.

The V call is TRBV19, the J call TRBJ2-5, with 7 bases that match TRBD1. Looked up from germline, CDR1 is LNHDA and CDR2 is SQIVND (reference sequence). V trimming: 4 bases; J trimming: 5 bases; junction bases outside the gene matches: 7. The CDR3 sequence is 14 residues long. As DNA, the CDR3 is TGTGCCAGTAGTACGACAGGGTCTAGCGAGACCCAGTACTTC. Translating gives CASSTTGSSETQYF.

This clone was seen just once. The V and J genes are TRBV5-4 and TRBJ2-7; a possible D gene is TRBD2 (5 bases). CDR1 and CDR2 (germline): SGHNT, YYREEE (reference sequence). V was trimmed by 1 base and J by 3 bases, leaving 11 bases between them. The length of the CDR3 is 14 residues. CDR3 protein: CASSLMVGDYEQYF. The CDR3 nucleotides are TGTGCCAGCAGCTTGATGGTGGGAGACTACGAGCAGTACTTC.

The chain has TRBV4-1 and TRBJ2-6, with D unclear. Trimming removed 0 bases from V and 4 bases from J, with 13 bases in between. Germline V gene sequence: CDR1 MGHRA, CDR2 YSYEKL. The CDR3 contains 17 residues. This chain's CDR3 is CASSQDRRADGANVLTF. In nucleotides, the CDR3 is TGCGCCAGCAGCCAAGATCGCCGCGCGGACGGGGCCAACGTCCTGACTTTC.

The J gene is TRBJ1-5, the V gene TRBV9, with TRBD1 matching over 10 bases. The CDR3 runs 15 residues. J lost 7 bases, V lost 4 bases, and 8 bases had no gene match. From germline, CDR1 is SGDLS and CDR2 YYNGEE. CDR3 nucleotide sequence: TGTGCCAGCAGCCCGGGACAGGGGTGGGAACAGCCCCAGCATTTT. Translation gives CASSPGQGWEQPQHF.

V usage is TRBV9 and J usage is TRBJ1-3, with 7 bases aligning to TRBD1. V shed 5 bases and J 0 bases; nucleotides not matched to a gene: 5. Germline loops: CDR1 SGDLS, CDR2 YYNGEE. The CDR3 is 15 amino acids. The CDR3 nucleotides read TGTGCCAGCAGTCACAGGGGAGACTCTGGAAACACCATATATTTT. This encodes CASSHRGDSGNTIYF.

The chain combines TRBV10-3 with TRBJ1-2, with 8 bases matching TRBD1. The CDR3 has 11 residues. Trimming at V came to 9 bases and at J to 5 bases, leaving 2 bases not matched to a gene. From germline, CDR1 is ENHRY and CDR2 SYGVKD. The CDR3 nucleotides read TGTGCCATAACAGGGGGTTATGGCTACACCTTC. Amino acids: CAITGGYGYTF.

The chain has TRBV7-9 and TRBJ2-1; 8 bases agree with TRBD1. CDR1 and CDR2 (germline): SEHNR, FQNEAQ (reference sequence). The junction had 8 bases not matched to a gene; V was cut back by 5 bases and J by 5 bases. The CDR3 extends over 15 amino acids. The CDR3 loop reads CASSPWRTGNNEQFF. CDR3 sequence (DNA): TGTGCCAGCAGCCCTTGGCGGACAGGGAACAATGAGCAGTTCTTC. The entire variable domain, with the rest obtained from reference TRBV7-9 and TRBJ2-1, is as follows: DTGVSQNPRHKITKRGQNVTFRCDPISEHNRLYWYRQTLGQGPEFLTYFQNEAQLEKSRLLSDRFSAERPKGSFSTLEIQRTEQGDSAMYLCASSPWRTGNNEQFFGPGTRLTVL.

The chain has TRBV18 and TRBJ2-7, with 8 bases fitting TRBD2. In germline, CDR1 is KGHSH, CDR2 LQKENI. V dropped 6 bases and J dropped 2; count of bases not matched to a gene: 3. This CDR3 is 13 amino acids long. The CDR3 DNA reads as TGTGCCAGCTCCAACGGGGGGGCCTACGAGCAGTACTTC. Its protein is CASSNGGAYEQYF. The full variable domain, with the rest looked up from reference TRBV18 and TRBJ2-7, is NAGVMQNPRHLVRRRGQEARLRCSPMKGHSHVYWYRQLPEEGLKFMVYLQKENIIDESGMPKERFSAEFPKEGPSILRIQQVVRGDSAAYFCASSNGGAYEQYFGPGTRLTVT.

This chain links TRBV6-1 with TRBJ2-6; no reliable D call. Germline CDR1 is MNHNS and CDR2 is SASEGT. The CDR3 contains 15 residues. V was clipped by 3 bases and J by 0 bases, with 6 bases between them. The CDR3: CASSDQISGANVLTF. In DNA, the CDR3 is TGTGCCAGCAGTGACCAGATCTCTGGGGCCAACGTCCTGACTTTC.